Detailed here is one T cell receptor (beta chain). Antigen: not known. With V trimmed by 5 bases and J by 6 bases, 8 bases remained unmatched. The CDR3 has 17 amino acids. Germline V gives CDR1 LNHDA, CDR2 SQIVND (reference sequence). These data come from a study of cytotoxic CD8 clonotypes in ibrutinib-treated CLL. Points from the study as a whole: Circulating CD8+ T-cell counts were tracked by baseline clonality, which exceeded that of age-matched healthy donors.

TCRdb keeps only in-frame clones here, not all; method: immunoSEQ multiplex PCR. The sample holds tens of thousands of clones; approximately 50% are singletons and the top ten take 20% to 30%. The sample consisted of PBMCs, taken at disease progression, from a patient treated with ibrutinib. The V call is TRBV19, the J call TRBJ1-6; the match to TRBD1 covers 12 bases. The receptor's source is a human donor with chronic lymphocytic leukemia. The chain's CDR3 is CASSSGRDRGLNSPLHF. The CDR3 DNA is TGTGCCAGTAGTTCAGGCAGGGACAGGGGGCTTAATTCACCCCTCCACTTT.